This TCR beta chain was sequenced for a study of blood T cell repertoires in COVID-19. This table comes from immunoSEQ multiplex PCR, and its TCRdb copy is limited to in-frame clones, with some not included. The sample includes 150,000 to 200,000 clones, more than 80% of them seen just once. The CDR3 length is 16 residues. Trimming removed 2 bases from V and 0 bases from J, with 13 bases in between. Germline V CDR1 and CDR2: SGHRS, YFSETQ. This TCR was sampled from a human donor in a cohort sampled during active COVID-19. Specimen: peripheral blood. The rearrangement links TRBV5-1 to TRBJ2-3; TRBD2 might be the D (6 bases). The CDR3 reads CASSFGLLSSTDTQYF. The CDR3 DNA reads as TGCGCCAGCAGCTTTGGACTACTATCTAGCACAGATACGCAGTATTTT.